One sample yielded the 30 T cell receptor beta chains listed below, sequenced in a study of vaccination effects on CD4 cells after COVID-19 (dated 2022 in TCRdb). The receptor library was made with the immunoSEQ multiplex PCR assay. TCRdb re-hosts the immuneACCESS table, in-frame sequences only. Its copies lack some clones; in the studies checked, an unresolved V gene accounts for under half of them, and the cause for the rest is not known. The sample has approximately 9,800 clones on record, about 76% of them singletons. 11% of the sample comes from the top ten. Their target antigens are unknown. After more than nine days of culture, CD4+ T cells were isolated with the EasySep CD4+ T cell isolation kit. Each participant received two doses of an mRNA SARS-CoV-2 vaccine, either BNT162b2 or mRNA-1273. This material consisted of CD4+ T cells from PBMCs cultured without peptide, taken after COVID-19 vaccination. Every receptor here comes from a human donor who received a COVID-19 vaccine.

V is TRBV4-2 and J is TRBJ2-7; D gene uncertain. Trimming cost V 0 bases and J 0 bases, with 3 bases left between them. The germline CDR1 and CDR2 sequences are LGHNA and YNFKEQ. This CDR3 is 13 amino acids long. The DNA for the CDR3 is TGTGCCAGCAGCCAAGACAGCTCCTACGAGCAGTACTTC. This sequence encodes CASSQDSSYEQYF.

This chain joins TRBV7-8 and TRBJ1-2, with D perhaps matching TRBD1 (5 bases). Deletions cut 5 bases from V and 10 bases from J, with 17 bases between. The CDR3 runs 13 residues. CDR1 and CDR2 from the germline V gene are SGHVS and FQNEAQ. The CDR3, as DNA: TGTGCCAGCAGCCGGACGGATAGGGGTACCTACACCTTC. It translates to CASSRTDRGTYTF.

The table lists this clone with a few counts. The rearrangement joins TRBV28 to TRBJ1-5; D not resolved. The CDR3 runs to 18 residues. V was trimmed by 2 bases and J by 1 base, leaving 18 bases between them. Germline CDR1 is MDHEN and CDR2 is SYDVKM. The CDR3 DNA reads as TGTGCCAGCAGTTTAGGGAGGGTCCCGAGGGCGAGCAATCAGCCCCAGCATTTT. Translating it yields CASSLGRVPRASNQPQHF.

The chain couples TRBV18 to TRBJ2-7; D possibly corresponds to TRBD1 (5 bases). CDR1 and CDR2 from the germline V gene are KGHSH and LQKENI. V was pared by 0 bases and J by 6 bases, with 15 bases between. This CDR3 has 15 amino acids. The CDR3 bases are TGTGCCAGCTCACCACCGGCCCAAGGGGTTGGCGAGCAGTACTTC. Translating it yields CASSPPAQGVGEQYF.

This chain links TRBV6-2 or TRBV6-3 with TRBJ1-6; D unclear. Germline V gene sequence: CDR1 MNHEY, CDR2 SVGEGT. The CDR3 is 13 amino acids. Between the trimmed V and J ends, which lost 3 bases and 14 bases, there was a span of 14 bases. CDR3 protein: CASSYVRLSSLHF. The CDR3 coding sequence is TGTGCCAGCAGTTATGTCAGGCTTTCGTCCCTCCACTTT.

The chain recombines TRBV10-3 with TRBJ1-2; no definite D call. Germline V gene sequence: CDR1 ENHRY, CDR2 SYGVKD. V lost 0 bases and J lost 2, with 7 bases in between. CDR3 length: 14 residues. For the CDR3, the DNA is TGTGCCATCAGTGAGTCGCGCGCCAACTATGGCTACACCTTC. Translating gives CAISESRANYGYTF.

This clone was found a few times. This chain uses TRBV19 with TRBJ1-1; possible D gene TRBD1, 6 bases. Between the trimmed V and J ends, which lost 7 bases and 1 base, there was a span of 16 bases. Per the germline V gene, CDR1 is LNHDA and CDR2 is SQIVND (reference sequence). The CDR3 covers 15 residues. CDR3 DNA sequence: TGTGCCAGTAAAACCCCGGGGGCTCGGAACACTGAAGCTTTCTTT. Translating it yields CASKTPGARNTEAFF.

The rearrangement links TRBV5-1 to TRBJ2-7; 9 bases are a match to TRBD1. Losses at the gene ends were 3 bases for V and 4 bases for J; bases not matched to a gene: 8. Germline values: CDR1 SGHRS, CDR2 YFSETQ. The length of the CDR3 is 15 residues. The CDR3 coding sequence is TGCGCCAGCAGCTGGGGGGGACAGGGTGCGTACGAGCAGTACTTC. Translated: CASSWGGQGAYEQYF.

This clone was counted only a few times. The J gene is TRBJ2-3, the V gene TRBV4-1; TRBD1 matches 7 bases. The CDR3 is 18 residues long. Germline values: CDR1 MGHRA, CDR2 YSYEKL. V was clipped by 0 bases and J by 2 bases; unmatched bases: 11. CDR3 amino acids: CASSQDNSGQTTTDTQYF. The DNA of the CDR3 is TGCGCCAGCAGCCAAGATAATTCGGGACAGACTACCACAGATACGCAGTATTTT.

The chain has TRBV30 and TRBJ1-1, with D perhaps matching TRBD1 (6 bases). Germline V CDR1 and CDR2: GTSNPN, SVGIG (reference sequence). This CDR3 is built from 13 residues. V shed 4 bases and J shed 1 base, with 10 bases lying between them. CDR3 sequence: CAWNRERNTEAFF. The DNA for the CDR3 is TGTGCCTGGAACAGGGAGAGGAACACTGAAGCTTTCTTT.

The chain uses TRBV6-2 or TRBV6-3 and TRBJ2-1, with 8 bases identical to TRBD2. The germline V gene encodes CDR1 MNHEY and CDR2 SVGEGT. The junction had 11 bases not matched to a gene; V was cut back by 5 bases and J by 8 bases. The CDR3 is 15 residues long. CDR3 region: CASSPGRGRIDEQFF. CDR3 DNA: TGTGCCAGCAGTCCGGGACGCGGGAGGATCGATGAGCAGTTCTTC.

The table lists this clone with a few counts. The V and J genes are TRBV30 and TRBJ2-7; the D gene is possibly TRBD1 (6 bases). CDR1 GTSNPN and CDR2 SVGIG come from the germline V gene (reference sequence). Trimming took off 2 bases at V and 4 bases at J, with 12 bases between the two ends. This CDR3 is 13 amino acids long. The CDR3 nucleotides are TGTGCCTGGAGTATAACAGGGCGGTACGAGCAGTACTTC. Its protein product is CAWSITGRYEQYF.

The rearrangement uses TRBV5-5 and TRBJ1-5, with a weak D call TRBD1 (6 bases). Germline-derived CDR1 and CDR2 are SGHKS and YYEKEE (reference sequence). Trimming shortened V by 3 bases and J by 4 bases, and 11 bases separated the two germline ends. This CDR3 has 14 amino acids. CDR3 amino acids: CASSWGRGNQPQHF. CDR3 DNA: TGTGCCAGCAGCTGGGGGCGAGGAAATCAGCCCCAGCATTTT. The whole variable domain, filled in from reference TRBV5-5 and TRBJ1-5, reads DAGVTQSPTHLIKTRGQQVTLRCSPISGHKSVSWYQQVLGQGPQFIFQYYEKEERGRGNFPDRFSARQFPNYSSELNVNALLLGDSALYLCASSWGRGNQPQHFGDGTRLSIL.

The chain recombines TRBV7-9 with TRBJ2-2; D remains ambiguous. Germline V gene data show CDR1 as SEHNR and CDR2 as FQNEAQ (reference sequence). V dropped 4 bases and J dropped 4 bases, with 10 bases sitting between them. The CDR3 totals 14 residues. The DNA of the CDR3 is TGTGCCAGCAGCTCCTCCCAACGCACCGGGGAGCTGTTTTTT. Translation gives CASSSSQRTGELFF.

The chain has TRBV5-5 and TRBJ2-7; 13 positions agree with TRBD2. There are 16 residues in the CDR3. Germline CDR1 reads SGHKS; CDR2 reads YYEKEE (reference sequence). The J segment lost 4 bases and the V segment lost 5 bases, leaving 9 bases of the junction unmatched. The DNA for the CDR3 is TGTGCCAGCAGTCCCAGGCAGACTAGCGGGAGGTACGAGCAGTACTTC. Protein: CASSPRQTSGRYEQYF. Based on the CDR3 plus reference TRBV5-5 and TRBJ2-7, the full variable domain is DAGVTQSPTHLIKTRGQQVTLRCSPISGHKSVSWYQQVLGQGPQFIFQYYEKEERGRGNFPDRFSARQFPNYSSELNVNALLLGDSALYLCASSPRQTSGRYEQYFGPGTRLTVT.

This chain links TRBV5-1 with TRBJ2-7; the D gene is possibly TRBD2 (6 bases). V lost 6 bases to trimming and J lost 2 bases, with 15 bases between them. From germline, CDR1 is SGHRS and CDR2 YFSETQ. The CDR3 consists of 14 residues. DNA for the CDR3: TGCGCCAGCAACCGAGGAGGGGATCCCTACGAGCAGTACTTC. Protein sequence: CASNRGGDPYEQYF.

This sequence joins TRBV19 and TRBJ1-6, with 7 bases identical to TRBD1. V shed 3 bases and J 8 bases; nucleotides not matched to a gene: 10. Germline-derived CDR1 and CDR2 are LNHDA and SQIVND (reference sequence). This CDR3 has 16 amino acids. CDR3 protein: CASSINEGASYSPLHF. The CDR3 region has the DNA TGTGCCAGTAGTATTAATGAGGGGGCGAGTTATTCACCCCTCCACTTT.

The J gene is TRBJ2-1, the V gene TRBV2; D may be TRBD1 or TRBD2 (5 bases each). V was trimmed by 6 bases and J by 8 bases, leaving 11 bases between them. The germline CDR1 and CDR2 sequences are SNHLY and FYNNEI. The CDR3 sequence is 12 residues long. Written as DNA, the CDR3 is TGTGCCAGCAGACAGGCGGGCGATGAGCAGTTCTTC. Its protein product is CASRQAGDEQFF. Complete variable domain (other parts from reference TRBV2 and TRBJ2-1): EPEVTQTPSHQVTQMGQEVILRCVPISNHLYFYWYRQILGQKVEFLVSFYNNEISEKSEIFDDQFSVERPDGSNFTLKIRSTKLEDSAMYFCASRQAGDEQFFGPGTRLTVL.

V and J are TRBV5-1 and TRBJ2-7; 9 nucleotides agree with TRBD1. Germline loops: CDR1 SGHRS, CDR2 YFSETQ. There are 14 residues in the CDR3. V lost 4 bases, J lost 5 bases, and 7 bases stayed unmatched. Here the CDR3 DNA reads TGCGCCAGCAGCCAACAGGGGGCCCTAGACGAGCAGTACTTC. This sequence encodes CASSQQGALDEQYF.

The sample holds one count of this clone. The rearrangement uses TRBV7-2 and TRBJ1-1, with D maybe TRBD1 (5 bases). Trimming removed 5 bases at V and 2 bases at J, with 12 bases between. Germline V gene lookup returns CDR1 SGHTA and CDR2 FQGNSA. The CDR3 has 14 amino acids. For the CDR3, the DNA is TGTGCCAGCAGCAGGGACCTGGGCAACACTGAAGCTTTCTTT. It specifies CASSRDLGNTEAFF.

This chain joins TRBV5-5 and TRBJ2-7; 8 bases are a match to TRBD1. The germline gives CDR1 SGHKS, CDR2 YYEKEE (reference sequence). V lost 4 bases and J lost 2; bases outside the gene matches: 8. The CDR3 consists of 15 residues. CDR3 bases: TGTGCCAGCAGCCGTGCCGGGACAGGCACCTACGAGCAGTACTTC. This translates into CASSRAGTGTYEQYF.

As regards this clone: Relative to the germline gene, one junction end is altered; a read error may explain this. The CDR3 DNA sequence: TGTGCTAGCAGCGCGCGGGACGCCCAAGAGCGTGAAAAACTGTTTTTT. It encodes CASSARDAQEREKLFF. The V call is TRBV7-7, the J call TRBJ1-4, with a possible D match to TRBD1 (5 bases). Germline V gene data show CDR1 as SSHAT and CDR2 as FNYEAQ (reference sequence). This CDR3 spans 16 amino acids.

The chain couples TRBV6-5 to TRBJ2-5, with 7 bases matching TRBD1. CDR3 length: 15 residues. Germline CDR1 MNHEY, CDR2 SVGAGI. The V gene end was trimmed by 4 bases and the J gene end by 5 bases; junction bases not matched to a gene: 10. The CDR3 sequence is CASSSGDRVRETQYF. CDR3 bases: TGTGCCAGCAGTTCGGGCGACAGGGTTCGGGAGACCCAGTACTTC.

This chain links TRBV19 with TRBJ1-2; TRBD1 matches 7 bases. The V segment lost 4 bases and the J segment 6 bases; nucleotides outside the gene matches: 14. CDR1 is LNHDA and CDR2 is SQIVND in the germline V gene (reference sequence). This CDR3 spans 16 amino acids. The CDR3 region is CASSRGQGDGENGYTF. The CDR3 nucleotides are TGTGCCAGTAGTAGGGGCCAGGGGGACGGAGAGAATGGCTACACCTTC.

The chain uses TRBV7-9 and TRBJ1-4; D is unresolved. In germline, CDR1 is SEHNR, CDR2 FQNEAQ (reference sequence). This CDR3 contains 14 residues. Trimming stripped 3 bases from V and 7 bases from J, with 12 bases between. This chain's CDR3 is CASSFGGGFEKLFF. The CDR3, as DNA: TGTGCCAGCAGCTTCGGAGGAGGATTTGAAAAACTGTTTTTT.

The V and J genes are TRBV5-1 and TRBJ2-2; 9 bases align to TRBD2. This CDR3 comprises 16 residues. With 4 bases clipped from V and 6 bases from J, the junction kept 10 bases outside the gene matches. The germline V gene encodes CDR1 SGHRS and CDR2 YFSETQ. CDR3 bases: TGCGCCAGCAGCCCAGGCGGGGGGGCCTTATCCGGGGAGCTGTTTTTT. It yields the protein CASSPGGGALSGELFF.

V is TRBV19 and J is TRBJ2-7; 9 positions agree with TRBD1. The trim removed 5 bases at V and 2 bases at J, leaving 7 bases unmatched. Germline-derived CDR1 and CDR2 are LNHDA and SQIVND (reference sequence). CDR3 length: 15 residues. Here the CDR3 DNA reads TGTGCCAGTAGTTCACCGGGACAGGGCCCCTACGAGCAGTACTTC. This codes for CASSSPGQGPYEQYF.

The chain recombines TRBV28 with TRBJ1-3; no reliable D call. The CDR3 loop spans 12 amino acids. The V end was cut by 3 bases, the J end by 3 bases, with 3 bases between. The germline gives CDR1 MDHEN, CDR2 SYDVKM. CDR3 DNA: TGTGCCAGCAGTTTCCGTGGAAACACCATATATTTT. Its translation: CASSFRGNTIYF.

This chain connects TRBV11-2 to TRBJ2-4; D not certain. Germline CDR1 SGHAT, CDR2 FQNNGV. This CDR3 spans 13 amino acids. Trimming removed 1 base at V and 6 bases at J, with 7 bases between. CDR3 DNA: TGTGCCAGCAGCTTAGGACGGCTAAACATTCAGTACTTC. It translates to CASSLGRLNIQYF.

This clone was observed once. The rearrangement links TRBV6-5 to TRBJ1-6; D perhaps matches TRBD1 (5 bases). CDR1 and CDR2 from the germline V gene are MNHEY and SVGAGI. The CDR3 length is 15 residues. V lost 2 bases and J lost 9, with 14 bases in between. The CDR3 loop reads CASSYGGGWGSPLHF. DNA of the CDR3: TGTGCCAGCAGTTACGGGGGTGGGTGGGGTTCACCCCTCCACTTT.